Below, 22 T cell receptor beta chains from the same sample are listed, as sequenced in a study of blood T cell repertoires in COVID-19. The method was immunoSEQ multiplex PCR; TCRdb's version includes in-frame clones alone and lacks a portion of them. Of approximately 200,000 clones in the sample, roughly four fifths were seen once. The sequenced sample consisted of PBMCs or T cells enriched from blood (not recorded which). The source of these receptors is a middle-aged man who had recovered from COVID-19.

J is TRBJ2-1 and V is TRBV25-1; perhaps TRBD2 as D (5 bases). This CDR3 has 16 residues. Germline V gene lookup returns CDR1 MGHDK and CDR2 SYGVNS. Trimming removed 1 base at V and 9 bases at J, with 19 bases between. The CDR3 coding sequence is TGTGCCAGCAGTGAATTAGGCGCCAAGGGAGTTAGTGAGCAGTTCTTC. Encoded protein: CASSELGAKGVSEQFF. Drawing the rest from reference TRBV25-1 and TRBJ2-1, the complete variable domain is EADIYQTPRYLVIGTGKKITLECSQTMGHDKMYWYQQDPGMELHLIHYSYGVNSTEKGDLSSESTVSRIRTEHFPLTLESARPSHTSQYLCASSELGAKGVSEQFFGPGTRLTVL.

The J gene is TRBJ1-5, the V gene TRBV6-5; maybe TRBD1 (5 bases). Trimming took off 0 bases at V and 7 bases at J, with 13 bases between the two ends. Germline values: CDR1 MNHEY, CDR2 SVGAGI. CDR3 length equals 15 residues. The CDR3 region is CASSYSWTRSQPQHF. The CDR3, as DNA: TGTGCCAGCAGTTACTCCTGGACACGGAGCCAGCCCCAGCATTTT.

The chain couples TRBV30 to TRBJ1-3; 7 bases line up with TRBD1. The CDR3 spans 16 residues. Trimming removed 3 bases from V and 0 bases from J; junction bases left unmatched: 8. Germline-derived CDR1 and CDR2 are GTSNPN and SVGIG (reference sequence). CDR3 DNA: TGTGCCTGGAGCGCGGACAGGACCTTCTCTGGAAACACCATATATTTT. Its translation is CAWSADRTFSGNTIYF. Using reference TRBV30 and TRBJ1-3 for the parts outside the CDR3, the full variable domain is SQTIHQWPATLVQPVGSPLSLECTVEGTSNPNLYWYRQAAGRGLQLLFYSVGIGQISSEVPQNLSASRPQDRQFILSSKKLLLSDSGFYLCAWSADRTFSGNTIYFGEGSWLTVV.

This clone was detected a few times. The chain employs TRBV18 and TRBJ2-7; D perhaps matches TRBD2 (6 bases). Germline assignment: CDR1 KGHSH and CDR2 LQKENI. Deletions cut 2 bases from V and 3 bases from J, with 17 bases between. This CDR3 has 16 residues. The DNA of the CDR3 is TGTGCCAGCTCACCATCCCTGGAGGGCCGCTACTACGAGCAGTACTTC. This codes for CASSPSLEGRYYEQYF. Looking up the rest from reference TRBV18 and TRBJ2-7 gives the full variable domain: NAGVMQNPRHLVRRRGQEARLRCSPMKGHSHVYWYRQLPEEGLKFMVYLQKENIIDESGMPKERFSAEFPKEGPSILRIQQVVRGDSAAYFCASSPSLEGRYYEQYFGPGTRLTVT.

V usage is TRBV4-3 and J usage is TRBJ2-3, with 7 bases fitting TRBD2. In germline, CDR1 is LGHNA, CDR2 YSLEER. The CDR3 length is 19 residues. V was pared by 1 base and J by 9 bases, with 22 bases of the junction left unmatched. The CDR3 DNA follows: TGCGCCAGCAGCCAAGTAAGGACCAGGGAGGGAGGGCCACGGGGGACGCAGTATTTT. This codes for CASSQVRTREGGPRGTQYF.

The CDR3 reads CASSQDNRGFYEQYF. The CDR3 nucleotides are TGCGCCAGCAGCCAAGATAACAGGGGCTTCTACGAGCAGTACTTC. V usage is TRBV4-1 and J usage is TRBJ2-7; 7 bases are shared with TRBD1. The germline gives CDR1 MGHRA, CDR2 YSYEKL. J lost 3 bases, V lost 0 bases, and 5 bases had no gene match. This CDR3 is 15 amino acids long.

CDR3 sequence (DNA): TGTGCCAGCAGCGTAGACGGGGGTTCCTACGAGCAGTACTTC. It is translated as CASSVDGGSYEQYF. The rearrangement joins TRBV9 to TRBJ2-7; tentative D call: TRBD2 (6 bases). V was trimmed by 0 bases and J by 1 base, leaving 8 bases between them. CDR1 and CDR2 from the germline V gene are SGDLS and YYNGEE. The CDR3 loop spans 14 amino acids.

The chain links TRBV4-2 to TRBJ2-5, with 7 nucleotides matching TRBD2. The V segment lost 1 base and the J segment 4 bases; nucleotides outside the gene matches: 12. This CDR3 comprises 17 residues. Germline V CDR1 and CDR2: LGHNA, YNFKEQ. CDR3 amino acids: CASSQGRGLAEGETQYF. The CDR3 coding sequence is TGTGCCAGCAGCCAAGGGCGAGGGCTAGCGGAGGGAGAGACCCAGTACTTC.

The chain joins TRBV6-5 to TRBJ2-7; D might be TRBD1 (6 bases). CDR1 and CDR2 from the germline V gene are MNHEY and SVGAGI. CDR3 length equals 11 residues. The V end was cut by 6 bases, the J end by 6 bases, with 9 bases between. This chain's CDR3 is CASSRGSEQYF. CDR3 nucleotides: TGTGCCAGCAGCAGGGGCTCCGAGCAGTACTTC.

This CDR3 is CASSLFGSYEQYF. The DNA of the CDR3 is TGTGCCAGCAGCTTGTTTGGTAGTTACGAGCAGTACTTC. The genes are TRBV5-4 and TRBJ2-7; D ambiguous. There are 13 residues in the CDR3. The V end was cut by 1 base, the J end by 4 bases, with 9 bases between. The germline V gene has CDR1 SGHNT and CDR2 YYREEE (reference sequence).

The CDR3 loop reads CASSLAAGLAGVARSRDQYF. The CDR3 region has the DNA TGCGCCAGCAGCTTGGCAGCAGGACTAGCGGGAGTAGCCCGGTCAAGGGACCAGTACTTC. J is TRBJ2-5 and V is TRBV5-1; TRBD2 aligns across 13 bases. V lost 0 bases, J lost 10 bases, and 21 bases stayed unmatched. This CDR3 contains 20 residues. From germline, CDR1 is SGHRS and CDR2 YFSETQ.

The CDR3 DNA sequence: TGTGCCAGCAGCTCGTACAGGGGTGGCTATGGCTACACCTTC. As protein: CASSSYRGGYGYTF. V gene TRBV13 combines with J gene TRBJ1-2; 7 bases line up with TRBD1. CDR1 and CDR2 from the germline V gene are PRHDT and FYEKMQ (reference sequence). The CDR3 extends over 14 amino acids. V shed 4 bases, J shed 4 bases, and the junction held 6 bases outside the gene matches.

This clone was seen a few times. The rearrangement joins TRBV11-3 to TRBJ2-5, with TRBD2 matching over 16 bases. From germline, CDR1 is SGHNT and CDR2 YENEEA. This CDR3 has 18 residues. With 5 bases clipped from V and 0 bases from J, the junction kept 6 bases outside the gene matches. DNA for the CDR3: TGTGCCAGCAGCCAGGGACTAGCGGGAGGGTTGTACCAAGAGACCCAGTACTTC. Protein product: CASSQGLAGGLYQETQYF.

This clone was seen more than once but under ten times. The CDR3 loop is CASSLGQSISGNTIYF. CDR3 DNA: TGCGCCAGCAGCTTGGGGCAGTCAATCTCTGGAAACACCATATATTTT. This chain connects TRBV5-1 to TRBJ1-3, with D unresolved. This CDR3 has 16 residues. Germline loops: CDR1 SGHRS, CDR2 YFSETQ. The V end lost 0 bases, the J end lost 0 bases, and 10 bases lay between the germline ends.

The J gene is TRBJ2-7, the V gene TRBV6-6, with D tentatively TRBD2 (5 bases). Germline V gives CDR1 MNHNY, CDR2 SVGAGI (reference sequence). This CDR3 has 16 residues. Trimming took 4 bases from V and 0 from J, leaving 16 bases between them. CDR3: CASSFLEGGRSYEQYF. The DNA of the CDR3 is TGTGCCAGCAGTTTCCTTGAGGGCGGGCGCTCCTACGAGCAGTACTTC.

This clone appeared a single time. J is TRBJ2-1 and V is TRBV14; 7 bases line up with TRBD2. The germline V gene has CDR1 SGHDN and CDR2 FVKESK. J lost 6 bases, V lost 0 bases, and 5 bases had no gene match. CDR3 length: 15 residues. The CDR3 protein is CASSQDGREFNEQFF. CDR3 coding DNA: TGTGCCAGCAGCCAAGATGGGCGGGAGTTCAATGAGCAGTTCTTC.

This chain connects TRBV28 to TRBJ1-4, with no clear D. Per the germline V gene, CDR1 is MDHEN and CDR2 is SYDVKM. This CDR3 contains 15 residues. V lost 3 bases, J lost 0 bases, and 8 bases lay in between. The CDR3 nucleotides read TGTGCCAGCAGTTTCGATCAGGCAACTAATGAAAAACTGTTTTTT. This codes for CASSFDQATNEKLFF.

The chain combines TRBV7-6 with TRBJ2-2; TRBD2 matches at 9 bases. CDR3 length: 18 amino acids. In germline, CDR1 is SGHVS, CDR2 FNYEAQ. J lost 1 base, V lost 5 bases, and 11 bases had no gene match. The CDR3 DNA sequence: TGTGCCAGCAGCCTAAGGACTAGCGCCACCCAGAACACCGGGGAGCTGTTTTTT. It yields the protein CASSLRTSATQNTGELFF.

The chain carries TRBV7-9 and TRBJ1-6; no firm D call. This CDR3 has 15 amino acids. Germline-derived CDR1 and CDR2 are SEHNR and FQNEAQ (reference sequence). V lost 0 bases, J lost 10 bases, and 13 bases lay in between. The CDR3 reads CASSLAGRVGSPLHF. In DNA form, the CDR3 reads TGTGCCAGCAGCTTAGCAGGGAGGGTAGGGTCACCCCTCCACTTT.

The chain combines TRBV10-3 with TRBJ1-1; D is perhaps TRBD1 (6 bases). The CDR3 covers 14 residues. Trimming took 5 bases from V and 1 from J, leaving 11 bases between them. The germline gives CDR1 ENHRY, CDR2 SYGVKD. CDR3 loop: CAISTGQPNTEAFF. DNA of the CDR3: TGTGCCATCAGTACAGGACAGCCGAACACTGAAGCTTTCTTT.

The chain employs TRBV7-2 and TRBJ2-5, with 10 bases matching TRBD2. The CDR3 is 16 amino acids. The V gene's germline CDR1 is SGHTA and CDR2 FQGNSA. The trim removed 3 bases at V and 12 bases at J, leaving 16 bases unmatched. CDR3 bases: TGTGCCAGCAGCTTCCCCGCGTCTCGGACTAGCGGCCCAAAGTACTTC. Protein product: CASSFPASRTSGPKYF.

V usage is TRBV10-3 and J usage is TRBJ2-3; D might be TRBD2 (5 bases). Trimming removed 0 bases from V and 0 bases from J, with 13 bases in between. CDR1 and CDR2 from the germline V gene are ENHRY and SYGVKD. The CDR3 is 17 residues long. This CDR3 is CAISESNSGYSTDTQYF. The CDR3 DNA sequence: TGTGCCATCAGTGAGTCGAACTCGGGGTATAGCACAGATACGCAGTATTTT.